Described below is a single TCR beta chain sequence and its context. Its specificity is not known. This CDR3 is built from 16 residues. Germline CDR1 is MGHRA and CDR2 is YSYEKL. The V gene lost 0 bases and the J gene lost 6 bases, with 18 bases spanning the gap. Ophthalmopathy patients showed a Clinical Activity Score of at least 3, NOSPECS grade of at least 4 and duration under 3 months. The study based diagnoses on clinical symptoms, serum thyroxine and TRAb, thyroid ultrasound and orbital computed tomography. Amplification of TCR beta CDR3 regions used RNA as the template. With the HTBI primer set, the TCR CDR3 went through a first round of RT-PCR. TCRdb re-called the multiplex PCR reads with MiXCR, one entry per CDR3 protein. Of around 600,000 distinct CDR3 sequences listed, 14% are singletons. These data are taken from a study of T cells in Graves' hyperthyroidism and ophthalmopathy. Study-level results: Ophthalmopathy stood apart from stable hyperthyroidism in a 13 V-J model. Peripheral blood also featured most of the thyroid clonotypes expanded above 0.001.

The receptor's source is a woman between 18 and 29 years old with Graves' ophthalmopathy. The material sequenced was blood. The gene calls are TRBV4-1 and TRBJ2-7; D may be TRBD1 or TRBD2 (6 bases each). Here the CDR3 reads CASSQDGQGRSGEQYF. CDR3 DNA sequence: TGCGCCAGCAGCCAAGATGGGCAGGGGAGGTCGGGCGAGCAGTACTTC.